This T cell receptor beta chain was identified during a study of human T cells and chemical hapten exposure. Study-level background: In the approximately 25-week study, patients were dosed weekly with diphenylcyclopropenone on the scalp throughout. Whole-study findings and limits: Having alopecia, donors may respond immunologically unlike healthy people.

This clonotype was observed many times. Its antigen is as yet unknown. Time point specified: pre-sensitization, week 0. As to treatment: therapeutic diphenylcyclopropenone sensitization with weekly scalp DPC. Germline-derived CDR1 and CDR2 are LGHNA and YSLEER. CDR3 length equals 16 residues. V gave up 1 base and J gave up 3 bases; unmatched junction bases: 5. TCRdb itself ran the RACE reads through MiXCR, one entry per CDR3 protein. The sample lists over 300,000 distinct CDR3 sequences, about 5.1% seen once, with around 2.6% in the top ten. The sequence came from a woman between 45 and 65 years old with alopecia areata. Some clones in this sample may be carry-over from other donors' samples. The sequencing here drew on whole blood, taken in connection with sensitization to the hapten diphenylcyclopropenone (DPC). The chain employs TRBV4-3 and TRBJ2-1, with 8 bases fitting TRBD2. The CDR3 bases are TGCGCCAGCAGCCAAGGGGCTAGCGGGTTCTACAATGAGCAGTTCTTC. This gives the protein CASSQGASGFYNEQFF.